This TCR beta chain was sequenced during a study of blood T cell repertoires in COVID-19. Participants spanned ages roughly 18 to 95 years and resided in about 25 US areas. The CDR3 is made up of 16 amino acids. Germline lookup yields CDR1 SNHLY and CDR2 FYNNEI. V lost 5 bases and J 9 bases, leaving 20 bases between the germline ends. The table came from immunoSEQ multiplex PCR; TCRdb's copy has only in-frame clones and leaves some out. The table records 300,000 to 400,000 clones, around 89% of them present only once. The clonotype originates from a young woman with acute COVID-19. The sequenced material came from PBMCs or T cells enriched from blood (not recorded which). The chain recombines TRBV2 with TRBJ1-6; D is perhaps TRBD1 (5 bases). The CDR3: CASSREALLGGSPLHF. CDR3 nucleotide sequence: TGTGCCAGCAGTAGAGAAGCGCTTCTCGGGGGTTCACCCCTCCACTTT.